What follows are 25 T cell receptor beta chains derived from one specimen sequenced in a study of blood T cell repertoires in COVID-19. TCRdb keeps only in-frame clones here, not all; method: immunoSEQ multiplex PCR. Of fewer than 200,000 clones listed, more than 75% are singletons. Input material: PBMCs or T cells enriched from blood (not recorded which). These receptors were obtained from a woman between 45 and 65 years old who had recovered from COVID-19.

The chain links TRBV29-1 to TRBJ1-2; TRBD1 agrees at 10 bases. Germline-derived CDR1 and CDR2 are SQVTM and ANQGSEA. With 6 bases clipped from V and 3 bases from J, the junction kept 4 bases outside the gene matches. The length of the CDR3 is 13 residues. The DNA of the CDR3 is TGCAGCGTCCGGACAGGGGGAGACTATGGCTACACCTTC. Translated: CSVRTGGDYGYTF.

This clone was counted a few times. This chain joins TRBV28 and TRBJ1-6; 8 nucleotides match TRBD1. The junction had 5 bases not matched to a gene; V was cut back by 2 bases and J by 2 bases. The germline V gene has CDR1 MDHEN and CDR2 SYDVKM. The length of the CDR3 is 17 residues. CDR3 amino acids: CASSLLRQGTYNSPLHF. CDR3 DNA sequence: TGTGCCAGCAGTTTACTTAGACAGGGGACCTATAATTCACCCCTCCACTTT.

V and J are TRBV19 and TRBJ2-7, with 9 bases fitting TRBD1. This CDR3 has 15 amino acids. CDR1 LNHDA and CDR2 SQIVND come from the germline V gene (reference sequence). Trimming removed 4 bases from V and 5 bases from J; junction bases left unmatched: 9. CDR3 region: CASSSPGTGRDEQYF. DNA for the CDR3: TGTGCCAGTAGTAGCCCCGGGACAGGGCGCGACGAGCAGTACTTC. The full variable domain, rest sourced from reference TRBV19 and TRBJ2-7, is DGGITQSPKYLFRKEGQNVTLSCEQNLNHDAMYWYRQDPGQGLRLIYYSQIVNDFQKGDIAEGYSVSREKKESFPLTVTSAQKNPTAFYLCASSSPGTGRDEQYFGPGTRLTVT.

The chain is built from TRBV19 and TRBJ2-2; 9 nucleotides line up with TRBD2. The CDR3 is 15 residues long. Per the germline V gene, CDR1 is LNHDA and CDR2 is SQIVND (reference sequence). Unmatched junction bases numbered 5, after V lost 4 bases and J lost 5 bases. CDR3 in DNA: TGTGCCAGTAGTAATAGCGGGAGCAGAACCGGGGAGCTGTTTTTT. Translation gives CASSNSGSRTGELFF.

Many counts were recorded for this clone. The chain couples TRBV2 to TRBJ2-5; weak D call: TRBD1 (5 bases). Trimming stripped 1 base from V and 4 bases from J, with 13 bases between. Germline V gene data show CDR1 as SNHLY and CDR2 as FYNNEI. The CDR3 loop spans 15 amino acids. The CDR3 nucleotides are TGTGCCAGCAGTGAAGGGGGCCAGCGAACAGAGACCCAGTACTTC. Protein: CASSEGGQRTETQYF.

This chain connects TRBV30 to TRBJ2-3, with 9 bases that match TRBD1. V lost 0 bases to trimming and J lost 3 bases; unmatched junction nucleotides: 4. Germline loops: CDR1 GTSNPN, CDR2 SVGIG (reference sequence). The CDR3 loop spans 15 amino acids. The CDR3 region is CAWSVQGARTDTQYF. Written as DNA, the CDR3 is TGTGCCTGGAGTGTACAGGGGGCTAGGACAGATACGCAGTATTTT.

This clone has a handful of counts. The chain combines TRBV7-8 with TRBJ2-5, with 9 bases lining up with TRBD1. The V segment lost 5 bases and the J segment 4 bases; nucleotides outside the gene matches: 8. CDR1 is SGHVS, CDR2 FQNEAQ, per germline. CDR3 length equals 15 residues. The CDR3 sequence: CASSRTGVFGETQYF. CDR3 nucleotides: TGTGCCAGCAGCCGGACAGGGGTTTTTGGAGAGACCCAGTACTTC.

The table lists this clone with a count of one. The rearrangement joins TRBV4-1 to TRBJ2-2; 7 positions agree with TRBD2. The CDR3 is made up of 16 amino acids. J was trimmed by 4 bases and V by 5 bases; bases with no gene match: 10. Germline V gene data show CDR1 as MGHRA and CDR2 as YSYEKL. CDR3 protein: CASSGGVAGRTGELFF. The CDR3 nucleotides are TGCGCCAGCAGCGGAGGGGTAGCGGGCCGCACCGGGGAGCTGTTTTTT.

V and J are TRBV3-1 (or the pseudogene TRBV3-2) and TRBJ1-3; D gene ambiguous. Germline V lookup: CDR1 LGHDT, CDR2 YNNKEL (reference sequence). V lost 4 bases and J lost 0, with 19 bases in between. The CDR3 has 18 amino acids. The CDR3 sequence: CASSPDRRTGFSGNTIYF. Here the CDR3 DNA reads TGTGCCAGCAGCCCTGATCGCCGGACGGGGTTCTCTGGAAACACCATATATTTT.

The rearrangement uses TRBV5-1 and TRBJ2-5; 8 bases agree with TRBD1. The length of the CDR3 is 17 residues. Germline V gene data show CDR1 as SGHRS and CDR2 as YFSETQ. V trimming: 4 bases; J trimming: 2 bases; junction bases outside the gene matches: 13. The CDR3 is CASSNVGTGLLQETQYF. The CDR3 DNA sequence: TGCGCCAGCAGCAATGTAGGGACAGGCCTACTTCAAGAGACCCAGTACTTC.

Here the CDR3 reads CASRQVDQPQHF. DNA of the CDR3: TGTGCCAGTAGACAGGTGGATCAGCCCCAGCATTTT. The chain uses TRBV19 and TRBJ1-5; possible D gene TRBD1, 5 bases. V was shortened by 6 bases and J by 5 bases, with 8 bases between the two germline ends. Germline V CDR1 and CDR2: LNHDA, SQIVND (reference sequence). The CDR3 totals 12 residues.

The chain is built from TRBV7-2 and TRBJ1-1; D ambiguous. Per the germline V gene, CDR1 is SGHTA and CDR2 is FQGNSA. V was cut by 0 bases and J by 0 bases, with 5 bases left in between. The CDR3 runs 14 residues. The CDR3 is CASSLAAVNTEAFF. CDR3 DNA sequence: TGTGCCAGCAGCTTAGCTGCGGTGAACACTGAAGCTTTCTTT.

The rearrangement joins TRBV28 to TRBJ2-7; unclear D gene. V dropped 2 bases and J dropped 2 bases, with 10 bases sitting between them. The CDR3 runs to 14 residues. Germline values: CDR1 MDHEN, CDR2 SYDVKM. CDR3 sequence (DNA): TGTGCCAGCAGTTTACAGGTCTTCCCCTACGAGCAGTACTTC. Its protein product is CASSLQVFPYEQYF. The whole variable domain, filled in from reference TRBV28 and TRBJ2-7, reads DVKVTQSSRYLVKRTGEKVFLECVQDMDHENMFWYRQDPGLGLRLIYFSYDVKMKEKGDIPEGYSVSREKKERFSLILESASTNQTSMYLCASSLQVFPYEQYFGPGTRLTVT.

CDR3 DNA: TGCGCCAGCAGCTTGTTAACAGCGGGCTATGGCTACACCTTC. This gives the protein CASSLLTAGYGYTF. The chain recombines TRBV5-1 with TRBJ1-2; no firm D call. The ends were cut back, 1 base at V and 4 bases at J, with 11 bases in the middle. The CDR3 extends over 14 amino acids. Germline-derived CDR1 and CDR2 are SGHRS and YFSETQ.

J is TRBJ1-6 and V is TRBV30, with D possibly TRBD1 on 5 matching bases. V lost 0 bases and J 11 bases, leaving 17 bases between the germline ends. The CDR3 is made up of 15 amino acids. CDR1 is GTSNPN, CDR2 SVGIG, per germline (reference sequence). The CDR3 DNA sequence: TGTGCCTGGAGTGTAGGGTTCAGGGATGCTCCACCCCTCCACTTT. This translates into CAWSVGFRDAPPLHF.

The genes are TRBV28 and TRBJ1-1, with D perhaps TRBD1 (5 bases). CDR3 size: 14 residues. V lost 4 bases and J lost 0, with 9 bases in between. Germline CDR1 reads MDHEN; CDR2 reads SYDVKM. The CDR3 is CASSSGGLNTEAFF. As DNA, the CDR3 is TGTGCCAGCAGTTCCGGGGGACTGAACACTGAAGCTTTCTTT.

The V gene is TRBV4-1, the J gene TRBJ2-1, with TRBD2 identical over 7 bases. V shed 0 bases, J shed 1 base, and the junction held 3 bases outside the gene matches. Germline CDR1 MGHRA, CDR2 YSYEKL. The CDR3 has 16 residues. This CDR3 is CASSQDGRESYNEQFF. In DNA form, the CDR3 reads TGCGCCAGCAGCCAAGATGGGAGGGAGTCCTACAATGAGCAGTTCTTC.

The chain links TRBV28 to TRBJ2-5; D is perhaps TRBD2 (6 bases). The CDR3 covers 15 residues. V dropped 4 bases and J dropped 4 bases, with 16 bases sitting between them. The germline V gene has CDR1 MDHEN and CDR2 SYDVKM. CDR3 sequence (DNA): TGTGCCAGCAGTTCACGGACAACCGGGGGAGAGACCCAGTACTTC. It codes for CASSSRTTGGETQYF.

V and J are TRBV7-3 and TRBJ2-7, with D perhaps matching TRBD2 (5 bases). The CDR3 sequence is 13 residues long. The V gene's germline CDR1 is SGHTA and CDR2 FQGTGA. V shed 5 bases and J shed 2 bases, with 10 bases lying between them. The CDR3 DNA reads TGTGCCAGCAGCCCCGAAGCGGCCTACGAGCAGTACTTC. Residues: CASSPEAAYEQYF.

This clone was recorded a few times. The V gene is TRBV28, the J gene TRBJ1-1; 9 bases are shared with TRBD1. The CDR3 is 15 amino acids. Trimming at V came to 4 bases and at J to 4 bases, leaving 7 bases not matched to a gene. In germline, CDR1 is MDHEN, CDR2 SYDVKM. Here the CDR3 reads CASSYGDRVGTEAFF. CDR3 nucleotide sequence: TGTGCCAGCAGTTATGGGGACAGGGTTGGCACTGAAGCTTTCTTT.

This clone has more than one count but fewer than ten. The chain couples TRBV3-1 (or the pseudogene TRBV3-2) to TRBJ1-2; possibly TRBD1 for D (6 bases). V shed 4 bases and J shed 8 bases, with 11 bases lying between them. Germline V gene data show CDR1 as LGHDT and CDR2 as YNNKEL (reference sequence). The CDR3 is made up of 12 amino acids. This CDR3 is CASSPTTGGYTF. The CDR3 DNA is TGTGCCAGCAGCCCGACGACAGGCGGCTACACCTTC.

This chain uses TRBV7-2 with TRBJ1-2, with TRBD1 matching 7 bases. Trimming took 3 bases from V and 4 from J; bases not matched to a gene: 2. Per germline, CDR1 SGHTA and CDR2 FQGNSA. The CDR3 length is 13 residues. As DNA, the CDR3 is TGTGCCAGCAGCTTGGGACAGAGCTATGGCTACACCTTC. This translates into CASSLGQSYGYTF. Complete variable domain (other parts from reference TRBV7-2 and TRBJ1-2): GAGVSQSPSNKVTEKGKDVELRCDPISGHTALYWYRQSLGQGLEFLIYFQGNSAPDKSGLPSDRFSAERTGGSVSTLTIQRTQQEDSAVYLCASSLGQSYGYTFGSGTRLTVV.

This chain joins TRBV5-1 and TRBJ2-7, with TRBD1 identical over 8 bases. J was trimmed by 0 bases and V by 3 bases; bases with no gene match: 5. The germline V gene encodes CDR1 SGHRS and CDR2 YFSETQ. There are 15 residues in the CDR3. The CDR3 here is CASSWGQASSYEQYF. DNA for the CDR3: TGCGCCAGCAGCTGGGGACAGGCGAGCTCCTACGAGCAGTACTTC.

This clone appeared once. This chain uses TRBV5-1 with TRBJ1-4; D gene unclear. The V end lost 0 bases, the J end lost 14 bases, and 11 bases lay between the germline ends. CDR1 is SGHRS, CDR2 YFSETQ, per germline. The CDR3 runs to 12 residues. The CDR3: CASSLDRFDLFF. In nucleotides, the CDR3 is TGCGCCAGCAGCTTGGATAGATTTGATCTGTTTTTT. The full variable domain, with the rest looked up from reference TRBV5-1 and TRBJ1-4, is KAGVTQTPRYLIKTRGQQVTLSCSPISGHRSVSWYQQTPGQGLQFLFEYFSETQRNKGNFPGRFSGRQFSNSRSEMNVSTLELGDSALYLCASSLDRFDLFFGSGTQLSVL.

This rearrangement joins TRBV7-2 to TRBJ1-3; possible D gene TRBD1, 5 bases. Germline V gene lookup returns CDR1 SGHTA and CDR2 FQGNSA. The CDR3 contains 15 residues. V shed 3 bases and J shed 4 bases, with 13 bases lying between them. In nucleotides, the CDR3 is TGTGCCAGCAGCTTCAGTCAGGGTGGCGGAAACACCATATATTTT. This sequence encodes CASSFSQGGGNTIYF.